This T cell receptor beta chain was sequenced for a study of PD-L1 blockade in urothelial cancer. The overall study: Prior chemotherapy in patients spanned 0 to 3 regimens.

This CDR3 is built from 15 residues. From germline, CDR1 is MNHNY and CDR2 SVGAGI (reference sequence). Trimming took 2 bases from V and 4 from J; bases not matched to a gene: 8. Measured with immunoSEQ multiplex PCR; TCRdb has only the in-frame clones, and not every one. The data hold under 85,000 clones, with 91% observed a single time. Time point indicated: peripheral blood 6 weeks after treatment start. The sequence derives from a woman over 75 with urothelial cancer. The J gene is TRBJ2-7, the V gene TRBV6-6; TRBD2 matches 7 bases. Sample: PBMCs, taken around atezolizumab (anti-PD-L1) treatment. CDR3 nucleotides: TGTGCCAGCAGTTACGGGGCTAGCGGAAATTACGAGCAGTACTTC. Translating gives CASSYGASGNYEQYF.